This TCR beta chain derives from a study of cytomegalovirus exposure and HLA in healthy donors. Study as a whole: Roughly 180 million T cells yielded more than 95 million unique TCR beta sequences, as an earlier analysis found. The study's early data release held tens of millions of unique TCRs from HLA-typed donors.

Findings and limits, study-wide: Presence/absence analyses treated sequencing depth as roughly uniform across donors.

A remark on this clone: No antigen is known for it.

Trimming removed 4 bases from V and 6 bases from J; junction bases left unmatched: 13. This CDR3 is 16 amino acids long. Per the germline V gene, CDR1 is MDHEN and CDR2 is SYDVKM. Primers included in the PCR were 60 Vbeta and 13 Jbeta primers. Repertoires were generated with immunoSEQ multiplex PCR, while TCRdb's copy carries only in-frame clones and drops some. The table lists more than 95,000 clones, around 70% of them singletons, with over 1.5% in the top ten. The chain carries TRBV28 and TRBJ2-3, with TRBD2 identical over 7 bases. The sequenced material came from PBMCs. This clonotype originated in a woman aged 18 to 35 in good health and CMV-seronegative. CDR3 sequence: CASSWTSPGGGDTQYF. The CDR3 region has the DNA TGTGCCAGCAGTTGGACCTCTCCGGGGGGAGGGGATACGCAGTATTTT.